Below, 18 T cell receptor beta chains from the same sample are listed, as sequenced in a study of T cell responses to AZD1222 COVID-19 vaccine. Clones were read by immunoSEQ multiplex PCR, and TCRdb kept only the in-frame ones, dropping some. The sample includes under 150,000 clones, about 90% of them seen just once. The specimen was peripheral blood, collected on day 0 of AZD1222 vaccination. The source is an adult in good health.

This chain's CDR3 is CASSPTDRAQQYF. CDR3 sequence (DNA): TGTGCCAGCAGCCCGACCGACAGGGCCCAGCAGTACTTC. This rearrangement joins TRBV7-8 to TRBJ2-7; 7 bases agree with TRBD1. The CDR3 totals 13 residues. With 5 bases clipped from V and 8 bases from J, the junction kept 9 bases outside the gene matches. Germline CDR1 SGHVS, CDR2 FQNEAQ.

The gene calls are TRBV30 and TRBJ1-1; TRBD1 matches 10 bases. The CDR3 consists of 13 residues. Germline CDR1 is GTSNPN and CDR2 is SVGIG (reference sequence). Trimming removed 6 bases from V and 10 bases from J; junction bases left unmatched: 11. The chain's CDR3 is CACNRDRGQIAFF. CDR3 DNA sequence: TGTGCCTGCAACCGTGACAGGGGGCAAATAGCTTTCTTT. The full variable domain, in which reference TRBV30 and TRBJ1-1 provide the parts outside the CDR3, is SQTIHQWPATLVQPVGSPLSLECTVEGTSNPNLYWYRQAAGRGLQLLFYSVGIGQISSEVPQNLSASRPQDRQFILSSKKLLLSDSGFYLCACNRDRGQIAFFGQGTRLTVV.

The CDR3 sequence: CASSLGDGLTYEQYF. The CDR3 DNA is TGTGCCAGCAGCTTAGGGGACGGCCTAACCTACGAGCAGTACTTC. The chain joins TRBV7-6 to TRBJ2-7; D possibly matches TRBD1 or TRBD2 (5 bases each). Germline V gives CDR1 SGHVS, CDR2 FNYEAQ. V lost 1 base to trimming and J lost 2 bases, with 12 bases between them. The CDR3 sequence is 15 residues long.

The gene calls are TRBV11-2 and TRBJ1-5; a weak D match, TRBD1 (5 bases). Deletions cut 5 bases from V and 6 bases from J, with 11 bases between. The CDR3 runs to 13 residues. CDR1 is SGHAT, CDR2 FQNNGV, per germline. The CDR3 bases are TGTGCCAGCAGCCCAACAGGATCTCAGCCCCAGCATTTT. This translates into CASSPTGSQPQHF.

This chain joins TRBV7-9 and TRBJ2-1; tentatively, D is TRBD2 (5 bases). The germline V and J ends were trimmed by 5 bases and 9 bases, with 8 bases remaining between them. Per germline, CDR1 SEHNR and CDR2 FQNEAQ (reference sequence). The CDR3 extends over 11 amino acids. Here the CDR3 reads CASSPRGEQFF. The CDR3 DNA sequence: TGTGCCAGCAGCCCCCGGGGTGAGCAGTTCTTC.

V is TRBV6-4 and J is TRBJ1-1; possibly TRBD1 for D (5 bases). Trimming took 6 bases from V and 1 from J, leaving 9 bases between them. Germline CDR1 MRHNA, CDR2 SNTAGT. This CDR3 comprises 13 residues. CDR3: CASRGGGNTEAFF. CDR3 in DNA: TGTGCCAGCAGGGGCGGGGGGAACACTGAAGCTTTCTTT.

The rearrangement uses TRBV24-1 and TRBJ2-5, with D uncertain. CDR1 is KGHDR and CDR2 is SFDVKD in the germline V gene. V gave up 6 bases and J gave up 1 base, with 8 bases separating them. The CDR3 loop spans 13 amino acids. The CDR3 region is CATSTRSQETQYF. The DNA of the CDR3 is TGTGCCACCAGTACGAGGTCCCAAGAGACCCAGTACTTC.

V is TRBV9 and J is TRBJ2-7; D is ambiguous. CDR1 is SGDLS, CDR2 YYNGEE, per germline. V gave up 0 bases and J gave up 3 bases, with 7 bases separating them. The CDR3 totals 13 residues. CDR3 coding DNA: TGTGCCAGCAGCGTAGGGGTGGGCTACGAGCAGTACTTC. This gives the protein CASSVGVGYEQYF.

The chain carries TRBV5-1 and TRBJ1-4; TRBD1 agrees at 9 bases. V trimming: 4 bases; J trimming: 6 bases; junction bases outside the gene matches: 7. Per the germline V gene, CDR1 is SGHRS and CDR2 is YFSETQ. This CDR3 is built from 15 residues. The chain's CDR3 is CASSQNRGLDEKLFF. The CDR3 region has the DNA TGCGCCAGCAGCCAAAACAGGGGGCTCGATGAAAAACTGTTTTTT.

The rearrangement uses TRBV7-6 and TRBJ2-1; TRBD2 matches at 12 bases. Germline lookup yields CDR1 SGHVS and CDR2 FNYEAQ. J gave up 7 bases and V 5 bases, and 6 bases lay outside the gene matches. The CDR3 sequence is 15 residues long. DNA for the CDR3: TGTGCCAGCAGCCTGCGACTAGCGGGAGATAATGAGCAGTTCTTC. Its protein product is CASSLRLAGDNEQFF.

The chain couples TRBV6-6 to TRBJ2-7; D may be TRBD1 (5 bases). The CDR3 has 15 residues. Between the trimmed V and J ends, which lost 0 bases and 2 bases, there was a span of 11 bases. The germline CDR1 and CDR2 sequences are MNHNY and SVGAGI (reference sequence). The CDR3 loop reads CASSYSSTGAYEQYF. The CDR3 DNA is TGTGCCAGCAGTTACTCGAGTACAGGAGCCTACGAGCAGTACTTC.

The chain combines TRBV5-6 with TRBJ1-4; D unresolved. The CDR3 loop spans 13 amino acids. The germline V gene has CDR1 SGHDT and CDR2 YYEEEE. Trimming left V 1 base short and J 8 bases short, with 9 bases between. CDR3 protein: CASSLRAREKLFF. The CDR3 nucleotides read TGTGCCAGCAGCTTGCGGGCTCGGGAAAAACTGTTTTTT.

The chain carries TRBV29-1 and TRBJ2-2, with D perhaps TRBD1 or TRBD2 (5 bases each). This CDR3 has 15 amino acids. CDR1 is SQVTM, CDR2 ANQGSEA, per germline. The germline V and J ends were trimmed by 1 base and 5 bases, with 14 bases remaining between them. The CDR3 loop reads CSVEVWGSRTGELFF. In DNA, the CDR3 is TGCAGCGTTGAAGTGTGGGGGAGTAGGACCGGGGAGCTGTTTTTT.

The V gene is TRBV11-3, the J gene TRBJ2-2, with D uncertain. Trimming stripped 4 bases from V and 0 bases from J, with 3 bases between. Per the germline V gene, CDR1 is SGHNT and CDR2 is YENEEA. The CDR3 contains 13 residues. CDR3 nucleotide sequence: TGTGCCAGCAGCTCCCCGAACACCGGGGAGCTGTTTTTT. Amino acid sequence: CASSSPNTGELFF.

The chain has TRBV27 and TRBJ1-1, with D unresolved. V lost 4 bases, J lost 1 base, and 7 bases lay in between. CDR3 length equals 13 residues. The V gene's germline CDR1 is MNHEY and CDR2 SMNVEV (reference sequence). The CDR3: CASSSHKNTEAFF. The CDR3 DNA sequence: TGTGCCAGCAGTTCCCACAAGAACACTGAAGCTTTCTTT.

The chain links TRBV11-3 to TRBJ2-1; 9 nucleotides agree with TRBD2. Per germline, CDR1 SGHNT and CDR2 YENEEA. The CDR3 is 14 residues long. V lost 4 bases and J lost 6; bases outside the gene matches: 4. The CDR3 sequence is CASSWREGRNEQFF. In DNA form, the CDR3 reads TGTGCCAGCAGCTGGCGGGAGGGCCGCAATGAGCAGTTCTTC.

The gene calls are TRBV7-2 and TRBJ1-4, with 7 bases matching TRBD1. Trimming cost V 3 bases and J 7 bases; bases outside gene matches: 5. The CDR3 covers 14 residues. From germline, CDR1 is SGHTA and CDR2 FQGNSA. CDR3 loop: CASSLYRGAEKLFF. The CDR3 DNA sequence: TGTGCCAGCAGCTTGTACAGGGGAGCTGAAAAACTGTTTTTT.

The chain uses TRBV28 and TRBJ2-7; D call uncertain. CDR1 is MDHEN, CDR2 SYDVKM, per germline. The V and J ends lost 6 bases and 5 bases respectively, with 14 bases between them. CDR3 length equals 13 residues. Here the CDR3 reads CASSPPEIHEQYF. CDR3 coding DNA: TGTGCCAGCAGCCCACCTGAAATCCACGAGCAGTACTTC.